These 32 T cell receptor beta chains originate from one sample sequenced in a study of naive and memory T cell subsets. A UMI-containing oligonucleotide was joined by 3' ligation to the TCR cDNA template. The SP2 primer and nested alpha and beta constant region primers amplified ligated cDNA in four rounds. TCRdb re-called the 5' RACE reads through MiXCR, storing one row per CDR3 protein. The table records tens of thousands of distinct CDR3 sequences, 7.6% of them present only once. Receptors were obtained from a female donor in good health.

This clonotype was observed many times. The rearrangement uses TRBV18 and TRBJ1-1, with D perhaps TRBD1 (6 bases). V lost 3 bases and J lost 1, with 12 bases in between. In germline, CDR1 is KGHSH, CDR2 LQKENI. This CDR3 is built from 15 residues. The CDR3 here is CASSPPGHKNTEAFF. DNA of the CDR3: TGTGCCAGCTCACCTCCGGGACACAAGAACACTGAAGCTTTCTTT. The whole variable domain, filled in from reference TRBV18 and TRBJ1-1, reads NAGVMQNPRHLVRRRGQEARLRCSPMKGHSHVYWYRQLPEEGLKFMVYLQKENIIDESGMPKERFSAEFPKEGPSILRIQQVVRGDSAAYFCASSPPGHKNTEAFFGQGTRLTVV.

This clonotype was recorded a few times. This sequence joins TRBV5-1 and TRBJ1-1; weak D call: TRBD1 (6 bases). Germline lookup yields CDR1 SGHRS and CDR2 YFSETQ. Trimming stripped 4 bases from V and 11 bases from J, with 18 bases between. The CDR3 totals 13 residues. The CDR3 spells CASSREQGASAFF. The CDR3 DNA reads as TGCGCCAGCAGCCGGGAACAGGGAGCCAGCGCTTTCTTT.

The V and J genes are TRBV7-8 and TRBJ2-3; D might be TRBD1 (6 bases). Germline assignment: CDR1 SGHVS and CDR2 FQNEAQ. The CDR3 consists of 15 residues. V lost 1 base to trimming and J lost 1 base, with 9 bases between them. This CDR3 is CASSLGDRRTDTQYF. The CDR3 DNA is TGTGCCAGCAGCTTAGGAGACAGGCGCACAGATACGCAGTATTTT.

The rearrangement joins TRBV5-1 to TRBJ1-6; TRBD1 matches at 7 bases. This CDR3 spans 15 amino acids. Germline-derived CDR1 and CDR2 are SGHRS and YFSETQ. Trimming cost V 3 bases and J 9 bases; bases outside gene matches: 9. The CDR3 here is CASSWAGQSGSPLHF. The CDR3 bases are TGCGCCAGCAGCTGGGCGGGACAGAGTGGTTCACCCCTCCACTTT. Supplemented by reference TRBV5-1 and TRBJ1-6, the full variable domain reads KAGVTQTPRYLIKTRGQQVTLSCSPISGHRSVSWYQQTPGQGLQFLFEYFSETQRNKGNFPGRFSGRQFSNSRSEMNVSTLELGDSALYLCASSWAGQSGSPLHFGNGTRLTVT.

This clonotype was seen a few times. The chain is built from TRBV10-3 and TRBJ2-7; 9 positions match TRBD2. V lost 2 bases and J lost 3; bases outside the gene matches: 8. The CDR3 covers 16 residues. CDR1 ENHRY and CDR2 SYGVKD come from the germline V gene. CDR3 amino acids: CAISEVVAGAYYEQYF. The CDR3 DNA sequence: TGTGCCATCAGTGAGGTGGTAGCGGGGGCATACTACGAGCAGTACTTC.

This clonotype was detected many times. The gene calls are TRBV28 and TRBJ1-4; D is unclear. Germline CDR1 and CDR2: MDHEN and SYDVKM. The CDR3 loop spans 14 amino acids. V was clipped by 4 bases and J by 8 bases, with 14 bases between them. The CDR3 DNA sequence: TGTGCCAGCAGTTCCCCGGGCGAGTTGGAAAAACTGTTTTTT. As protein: CASSSPGELEKLFF.

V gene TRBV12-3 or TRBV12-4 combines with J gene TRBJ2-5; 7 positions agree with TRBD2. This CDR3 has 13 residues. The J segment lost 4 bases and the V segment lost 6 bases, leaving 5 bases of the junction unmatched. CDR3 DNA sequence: TGTGCCAGCAGAAGCGGGGCCCGAGAGACCCAGTACTTC. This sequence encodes CASRSGARETQYF.

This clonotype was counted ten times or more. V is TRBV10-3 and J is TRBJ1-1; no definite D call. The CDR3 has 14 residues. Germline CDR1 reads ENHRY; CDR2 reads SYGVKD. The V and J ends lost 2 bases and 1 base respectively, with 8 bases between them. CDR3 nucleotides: TGTGCCATCAGTGAGGGCCCAGGGAACACTGAAGCTTTCTTT. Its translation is CAISEGPGNTEAFF.

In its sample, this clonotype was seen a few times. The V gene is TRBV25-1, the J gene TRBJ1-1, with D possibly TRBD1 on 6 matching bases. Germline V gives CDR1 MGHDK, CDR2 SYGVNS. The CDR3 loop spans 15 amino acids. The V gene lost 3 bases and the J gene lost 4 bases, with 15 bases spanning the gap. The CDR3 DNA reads TGTGCCAGCAGTGATCTGACGGGGGGCAGCACTGAAGCTTTCTTT. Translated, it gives CASSDLTGGSTEAFF.

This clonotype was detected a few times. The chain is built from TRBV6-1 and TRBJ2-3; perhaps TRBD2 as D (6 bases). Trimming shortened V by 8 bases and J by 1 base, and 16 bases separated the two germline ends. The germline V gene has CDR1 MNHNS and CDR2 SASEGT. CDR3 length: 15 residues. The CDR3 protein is CASYLGGSGTDTQYF. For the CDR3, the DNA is TGTGCCAGCTACTTGGGGGGATCGGGCACAGATACGCAGTATTTT.

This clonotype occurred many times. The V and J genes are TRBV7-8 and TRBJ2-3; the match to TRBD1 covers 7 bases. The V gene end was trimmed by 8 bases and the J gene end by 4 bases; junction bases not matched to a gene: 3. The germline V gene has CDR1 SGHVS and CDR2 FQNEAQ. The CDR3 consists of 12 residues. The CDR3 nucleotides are TGTGCCAGCGCCCAGGGGGCAGATACGCAGTATTTT. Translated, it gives CASAQGADTQYF.

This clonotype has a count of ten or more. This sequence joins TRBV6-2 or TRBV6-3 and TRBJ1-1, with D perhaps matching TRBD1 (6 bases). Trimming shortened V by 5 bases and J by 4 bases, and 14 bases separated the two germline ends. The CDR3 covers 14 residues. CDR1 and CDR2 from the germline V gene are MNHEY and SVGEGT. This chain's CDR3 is CASSLRRGSTEAFF. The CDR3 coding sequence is TGTGCCAGCAGTCTTCGCAGGGGAAGCACTGAAGCTTTCTTT.

The CDR3 loop reads CASSREGWEIGGNIQYF. DNA of the CDR3: TGTGCCAGTAGCAGAGAAGGTTGGGAGATCGGGGGAAACATTCAGTACTTC. This chain links TRBV19 with TRBJ2-4; a weak D match, TRBD2 (6 bases). Germline V CDR1 and CDR2: LNHDA, SQIVND (reference sequence). V lost 6 bases, J lost 6 bases, and 24 bases lay in between. This CDR3 is 17 amino acids long.

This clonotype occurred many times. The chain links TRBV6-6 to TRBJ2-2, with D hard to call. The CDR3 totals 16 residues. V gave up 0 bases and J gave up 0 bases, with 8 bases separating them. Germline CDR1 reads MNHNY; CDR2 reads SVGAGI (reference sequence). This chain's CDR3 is CASSYSMHPNTGELFF. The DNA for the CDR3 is TGTGCCAGCAGTTACTCTATGCACCCGAACACCGGGGAGCTGTTTTTT.

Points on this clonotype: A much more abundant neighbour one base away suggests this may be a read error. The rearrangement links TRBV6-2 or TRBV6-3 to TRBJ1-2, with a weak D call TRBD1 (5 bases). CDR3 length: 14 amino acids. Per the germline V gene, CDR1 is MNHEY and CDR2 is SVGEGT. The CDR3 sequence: CASSRSGRLLGDTF. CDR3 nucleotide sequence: TGTGCCAGCAGCCGATCGGGACGCCTCCTTGGCGACACCTTC.

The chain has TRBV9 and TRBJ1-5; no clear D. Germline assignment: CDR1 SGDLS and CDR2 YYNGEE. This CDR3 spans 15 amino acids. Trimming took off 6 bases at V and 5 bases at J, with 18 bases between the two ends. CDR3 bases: TGTGCCAGCAAGGAGGGTCCCTCTTGGTATCAGCCCCAGCATTTT. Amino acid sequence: CASKEGPSWYQPQHF.

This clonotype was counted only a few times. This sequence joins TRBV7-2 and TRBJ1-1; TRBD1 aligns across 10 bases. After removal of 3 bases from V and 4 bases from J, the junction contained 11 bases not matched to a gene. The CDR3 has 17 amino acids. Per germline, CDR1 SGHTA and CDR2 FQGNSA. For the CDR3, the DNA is TGTGCCAGCAGCTTTCGGGGACGGACAGGGGGTCTCACTGAAGCTTTCTTT. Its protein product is CASSFRGRTGGLTEAFF.

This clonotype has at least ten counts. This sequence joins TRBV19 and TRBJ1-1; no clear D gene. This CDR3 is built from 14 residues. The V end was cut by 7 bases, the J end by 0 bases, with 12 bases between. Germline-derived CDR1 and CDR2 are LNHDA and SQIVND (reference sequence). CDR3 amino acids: CASMVLGLNTEAFF. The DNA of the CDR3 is TGTGCCAGTATGGTTCTCGGCTTGAACACTGAAGCTTTCTTT.

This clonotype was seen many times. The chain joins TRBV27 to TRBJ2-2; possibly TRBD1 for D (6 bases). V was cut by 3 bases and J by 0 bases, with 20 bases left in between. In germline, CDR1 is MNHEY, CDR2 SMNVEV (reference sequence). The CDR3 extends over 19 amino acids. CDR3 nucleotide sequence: TGTGCCAGCAGTTTTGATCTTGCCGACAGGACCCCGAACACCGGGGAGCTGTTTTTT. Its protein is CASSFDLADRTPNTGELFF.

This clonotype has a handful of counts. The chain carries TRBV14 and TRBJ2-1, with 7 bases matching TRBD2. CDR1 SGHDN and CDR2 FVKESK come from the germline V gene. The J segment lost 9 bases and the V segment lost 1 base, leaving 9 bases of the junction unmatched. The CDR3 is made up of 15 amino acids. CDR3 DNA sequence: TGTGCCAGCAGCCAAGTAGTCAATGGGGGGGGTGAGCAGTTCTTC. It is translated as CASSQVVNGGGEQFF.

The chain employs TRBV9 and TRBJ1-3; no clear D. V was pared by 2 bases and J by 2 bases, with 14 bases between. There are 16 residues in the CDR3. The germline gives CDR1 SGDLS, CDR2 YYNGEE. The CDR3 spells CASSVSRAIPGNTIYF. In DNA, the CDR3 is TGTGCCAGCAGCGTTTCAAGGGCCATACCTGGAAACACCATATATTTT.

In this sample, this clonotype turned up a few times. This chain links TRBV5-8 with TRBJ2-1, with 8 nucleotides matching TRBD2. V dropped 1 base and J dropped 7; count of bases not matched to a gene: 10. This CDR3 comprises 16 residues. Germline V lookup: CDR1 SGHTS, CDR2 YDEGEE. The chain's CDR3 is CASSLSTSGTFNEQFF. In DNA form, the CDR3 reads TGTGCCAGCAGCTTGTCTACTAGCGGTACCTTTAATGAGCAGTTCTTC. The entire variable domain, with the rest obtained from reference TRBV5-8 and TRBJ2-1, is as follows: EAGVTQSPTHLIKTRGQQATLRCSPISGHTSVYWYQQALGLGLQFLLWYDEGEERNRGNFPPRFSGRQFPNYSSELNVNALELEDSALYLCASSLSTSGTFNEQFFGPGTRLTVL.

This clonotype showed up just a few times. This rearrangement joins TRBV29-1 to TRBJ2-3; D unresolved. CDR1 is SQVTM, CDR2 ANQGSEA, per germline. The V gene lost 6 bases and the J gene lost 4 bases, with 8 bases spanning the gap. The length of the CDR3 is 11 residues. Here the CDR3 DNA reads TGCAGCGTCGGTAGTGCAGATACGCAGTATTTT. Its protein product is CSVGSADTQYF.

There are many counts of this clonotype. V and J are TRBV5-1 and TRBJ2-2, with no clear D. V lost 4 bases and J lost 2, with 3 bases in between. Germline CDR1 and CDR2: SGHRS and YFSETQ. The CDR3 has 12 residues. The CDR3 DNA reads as TGCGCCAGCAGCGAAAACACCGGGGAGCTGTTTTTT. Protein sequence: CASSENTGELFF.

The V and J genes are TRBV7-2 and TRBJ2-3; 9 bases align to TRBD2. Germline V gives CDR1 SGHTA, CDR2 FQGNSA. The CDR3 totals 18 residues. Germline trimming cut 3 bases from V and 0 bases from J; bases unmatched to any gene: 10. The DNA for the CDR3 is TGTGCCAGCAGCTTGTCTTGGGGGCGGGGGGGTAGCACAGATACGCAGTATTTT. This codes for CASSLSWGRGGSTDTQYF.

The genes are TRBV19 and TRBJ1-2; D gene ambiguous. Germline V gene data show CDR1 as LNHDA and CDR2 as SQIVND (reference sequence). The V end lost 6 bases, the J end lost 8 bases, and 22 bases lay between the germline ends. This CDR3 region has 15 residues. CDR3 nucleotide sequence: TGTGCCAGTAGCCCGGGAAACCGTTTGGATTCGGGCTACACCTTC. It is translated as CASSPGNRLDSGYTF.

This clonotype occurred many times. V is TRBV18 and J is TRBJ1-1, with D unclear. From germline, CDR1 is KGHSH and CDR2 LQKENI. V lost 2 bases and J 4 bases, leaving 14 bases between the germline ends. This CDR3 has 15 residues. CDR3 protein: CASSPNPASSTEAFF. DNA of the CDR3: TGTGCCAGCTCACCAAATCCGGCGAGTAGCACTGAAGCTTTCTTT.

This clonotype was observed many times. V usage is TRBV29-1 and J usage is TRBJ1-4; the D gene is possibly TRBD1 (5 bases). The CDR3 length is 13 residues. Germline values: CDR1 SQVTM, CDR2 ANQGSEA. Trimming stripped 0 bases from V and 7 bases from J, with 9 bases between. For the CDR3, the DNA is TGCAGCGTTGAAGAGGGGGGGGGTGAAAAACTGTTTTTT. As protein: CSVEEGGGEKLFF. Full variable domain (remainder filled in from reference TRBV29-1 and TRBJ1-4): SAVISQKPSRDICQRGTSLTIQCQVDSQVTMMFWYRQQPGQSLTLIATANQGSEATYESGFVIDKFPISRPNLTFSTLTVSNMSPEDSSIYLCSVEEGGGEKLFFGSGTQLSVL.

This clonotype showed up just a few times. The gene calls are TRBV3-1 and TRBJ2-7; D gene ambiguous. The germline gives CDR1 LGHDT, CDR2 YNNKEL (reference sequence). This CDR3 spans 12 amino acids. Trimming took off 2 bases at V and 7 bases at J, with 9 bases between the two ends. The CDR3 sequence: CASSQWSAEQYF. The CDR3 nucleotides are TGTGCCAGCAGCCAATGGTCCGCAGAGCAGTACTTC.

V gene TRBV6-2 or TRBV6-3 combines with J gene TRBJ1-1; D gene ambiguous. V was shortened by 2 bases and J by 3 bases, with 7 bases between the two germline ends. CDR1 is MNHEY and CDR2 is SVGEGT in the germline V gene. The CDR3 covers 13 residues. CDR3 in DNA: TGTGCCAGCAGTTACACGGTTTACACTGAAGCTTTCTTT. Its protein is CASSYTVYTEAFF.

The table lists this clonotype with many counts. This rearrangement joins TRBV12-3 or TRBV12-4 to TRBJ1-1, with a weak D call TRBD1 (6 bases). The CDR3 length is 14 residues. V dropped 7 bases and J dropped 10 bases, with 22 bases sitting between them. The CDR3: CASTVTGPGGLAFF. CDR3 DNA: TGTGCCAGCACTGTGACAGGCCCAGGAGGTTTAGCTTTCTTT.

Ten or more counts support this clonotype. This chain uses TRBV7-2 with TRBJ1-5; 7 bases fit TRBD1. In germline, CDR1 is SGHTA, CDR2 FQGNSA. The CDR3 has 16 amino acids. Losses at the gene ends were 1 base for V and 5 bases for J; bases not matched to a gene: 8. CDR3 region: CASSLEGSRGYQPQHF. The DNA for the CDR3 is TGTGCCAGCAGCTTAGAGGGCTCCAGGGGGTATCAGCCCCAGCATTTT.